This is a list of T cell receptor beta chains from one sample in a study of blood T cell repertoires in COVID-19. Repertoires were generated with immunoSEQ multiplex PCR, while TCRdb's copy carries only in-frame clones and drops some. The table lists about 150,000 clones, 87% of them singletons. The specimen was peripheral blood. These receptor sequences come from a woman aged 55-69 years with active or convalescent COVID-19. CDR3s leave out the opening cysteine and the closing phenylalanine or tryptophan.

>TRBJ1-2|13|TRBV7-2
ASSLGQGPYYGYT
>TRBJ1-2|10|TRBV7-2
ASSQPAGGYT
>TRBJ1-2|10|TRBV7-2
ASSDRAYGYT
>TRBJ2-1|11|TRBV19
ATDSSSYNEQF
>TRBJ1-3|15|TRBV6-2/TRBV6-3
ASSTDRPLSSGNTIY
>TRBJ1-1|11|TRBV4-3
ASSQVRGQAAF
>TRBJ2-5|13|TRBV6-5
ASSRRTGGEETQY
>TRBJ1-6|16|TRBV4-3
ASSQDIPPMGLNSPLH
>TRBJ1-1|11|TRBV6-6
ASSYPERTEAF
>TRBJ1-1|11|TRBV7-9
ASIRDSYTEAF
>TRBJ1-4|12|TRBV6-5
ATRQEGSNEKLF
>TRBJ2-3|10|TRBV30
AWSVLGDTQY
>TRBJ1-2|12|TRBV10-3
AISEPSLYYGYT
>TRBJ1-1|13|TRBV29-1
SVAVRGWDITEAF
>TRBJ1-2|16|TRBV7-2
ASSSQLLRDSYIYGYT
>TRBJ2-5|14|TRBV5-1
ASSLGTSGGPETQY
>TRBJ2-7|11|TRBV27
ASSFGTAYEQY
>TRBJ1-4|14|TRBV9
ASSAYPGKTDGKLF
>TRBJ2-7|12|TRBV6-5
ASRWDRVVDEQY
>TRBJ2-1|13|TRBV19
ASSPWDSSYNEQF
>TRBJ1-2|15|TRBV1
TSSQADPWTGAYGYT
>TRBJ1-6|14|TRBV4-1
ASSQVMTGTSSPLH
>TRBJ1-1|15|TRBV28
ASSSGTGVVWDTEAF
>TRBJ2-7|12|TRBV6-6
ASSQGQATYEQY
>TRBJ2-5|13|TRBV6-4
ASSVAGGPGETQY
>TRBJ2-7|10|TRBV6-5
AGSGGSYEQY
>TRBJ2-5|13|TRBV18
ASSPIRGEEETQY
>TRBJ1-6|14|TRBV14
ASSPTGVFYNSPLH
>TRBJ1-4|13|TRBV7-9
ASSNTKRNREKLF
>TRBJ2-7|12|TRBV2
ASSPGLAGVEQY
>TRBJ2-5|11|TRBV29-1
SAGQPQWETQY
>TRBJ1-6|14|TRBV11-3
ASSPRDRGNNSPLH
>TRBJ1-4|12|TRBV9
ASSATGMGEKLF
>TRBJ2-7|11|TRBV25-1
ASSEAHREGQY
>TRBJ1-1|12|TRBV7-2
ASRSDRGIAEAF
>TRBJ1-3|11|TRBV2
ASTWSSGNTIY
>TRBJ1-6|12|TRBV7-8
ASGKQGKNSPLH
>TRBJ1-3|13|TRBV4-1
ASSQVGGPGNTIY
>TRBJ1-6|13|TRBV27
ASSLTEPLDSPLH
>TRBJ2-3|11|TRBV5-1
ASSEGGGDTQY
>TRBJ2-3|14|TRBV5-6
ASSSGDGFFTDTQY
>TRBJ2-7|14|TRBV19
ASSIYPQGAAGEQY
>TRBJ1-2|13|TRBV19
ASSMGGKKSYGYT
>TRBJ2-1|11|TRBV30
AWSEQVSDEQF
>TRBJ2-1|14|TRBV19
ASSRLLGPGGHEQF
>TRBJ2-7|12|TRBV7-9
ASSLANVGMEQY
>TRBJ2-3|13|TRBV7-2
ASSPWGGSTDTQY
>TRBJ1-2|14|TRBV5-6
ASSRVQGVTNYGYT
>TRBJ2-7|11|TRBV19
ASSISVVYEQY
>TRBJ2-3|17|TRBV9
ASSVGGASGAMGTDTQY
>TRBJ2-5|14|TRBV18
ASSPSWGQGQETQY
>TRBJ2-1|11|TRBV12-3/TRBV12-4
ASSFSVNNEQF
>TRBJ1-2|15|TRBV21-1
ASSKCPDRAKDYGYT
>TRBJ1-1|12|TRBV19
ASTDRTVNTEAF